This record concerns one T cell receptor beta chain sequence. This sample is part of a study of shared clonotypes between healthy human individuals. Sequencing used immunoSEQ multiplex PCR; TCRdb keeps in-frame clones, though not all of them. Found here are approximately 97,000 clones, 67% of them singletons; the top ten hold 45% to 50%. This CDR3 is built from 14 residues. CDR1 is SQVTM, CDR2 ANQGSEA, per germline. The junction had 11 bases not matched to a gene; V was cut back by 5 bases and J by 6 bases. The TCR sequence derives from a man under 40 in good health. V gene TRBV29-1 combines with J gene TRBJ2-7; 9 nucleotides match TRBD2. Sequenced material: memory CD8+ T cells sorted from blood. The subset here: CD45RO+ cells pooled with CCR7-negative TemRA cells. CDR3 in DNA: TGCAGCGTTCTGGAGCGGGAGGTCTGGAGCGAGCAGTACTTC. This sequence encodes CSVLEREVWSEQYF.